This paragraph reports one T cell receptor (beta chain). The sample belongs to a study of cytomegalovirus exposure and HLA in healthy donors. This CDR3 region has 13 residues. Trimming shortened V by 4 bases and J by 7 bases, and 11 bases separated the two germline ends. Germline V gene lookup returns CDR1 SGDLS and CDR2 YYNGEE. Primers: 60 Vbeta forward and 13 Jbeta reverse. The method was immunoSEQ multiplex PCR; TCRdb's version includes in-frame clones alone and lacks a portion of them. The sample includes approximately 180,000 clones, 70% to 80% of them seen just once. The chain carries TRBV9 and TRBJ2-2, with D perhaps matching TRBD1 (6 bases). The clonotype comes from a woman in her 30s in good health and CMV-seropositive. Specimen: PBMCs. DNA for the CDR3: TGTGCCAGCAGCCCAGGGGAAAGCGGGGAGCTGTTTTTT. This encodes CASSPGESGELFF.